Reported below is one T cell receptor (beta chain). The specificity of this receptor is unknown. The germline gene is not matched at one end of the junction; a read error may be the cause. Library preparation employed 5' RACE. Sequencing took place on an Illumina HiSeq 2500. A second roughly 7 to 11 cycle PCR used a sample-barcoded 5' primer and a J-beta primer mix. Each TCR beta cDNA molecule received a unique molecular identifier from a template-switch 5' adaptor carrying 12 random nucleotides. Each sample yielded at least 3 million CDR3-containing paired-end reads. All of the RNA was converted into first-strand cDNA using the Mint cDNA synthesis kit, with a TRBC-specific oligonucleotide serving as the primer. After uracil-DNA glycosylase treatment, a first 18-cycle PCR used universal primers M1SS and BC2_uni_R on all cDNA. The authors processed their data as follows. For normalization, 1 million high-quality reads, each with a distinct molecular identifier, were randomly selected from each sample. Instead of being binned into consensus sequences, reads with shared molecular identifiers were discarded. MiTCR, run with a Q25 quality threshold and the strictest error-elimination algorithm, handled CDR3 identification, clonotype clustering and error correction. A nonparametric unseen species model with Euler transformation was used to estimate a lower bound on total TCR beta diversity. TCRdb trimmed the raw reads at Q25, called clones with MiXCR and kept productive beta chains. Duplicate CDR3 protein sequences are folded into a single record with the most common DNA and genes. TCRdb, not the authors, supplied the V and J calls. The sample records roughly 2 million distinct CDR3 sequences, roughly 50% of which are singletons. The ten biggest clones cover about 2.1% of the sample.

The sample comes from a study of blood T cells in healthy people across ages (dated by TCRdb to the mid-2010s). Describing the broader study: In model experiments, roughly one uniquely barcoded TCR beta cDNA molecule per two T cells was captured by template switching. To track age-related changes in TCR beta repertoire diversity, the study relied on deep sequencing normalized with unique cDNA molecular identifiers. Donors were grouped into four age groups: young (average roughly 17 years), middle-aged (roughly 38), aged (around 60) and long-lived (just over 80). To avoid experimental bias, donors of different ages were randomly spread across the sequencing lanes. Two additional independent replicas of 1 million unique cDNA reads from the same blood draw were analyzed for two donors (one aged 18 to 29 and one aged 80 or older).

Points the paper makes about the study in general: Because the CMV infection status of the donors was unknown, age-related changes in expanded clonotypes may potentially have been confounded. There was a strong correlation between observed TCR beta diversity and the percentage of naive T cells measured by flow cytometry. Conclusive comparison of naive and antigen-experienced compartments was prevented by the profiling of bulk unsorted PBMCs. Compared with the aged group, the long-lived group had more naive CD4+ T cells, fewer expanded clones and increased TCR diversity, a pattern suggesting age selection. Estimates of total diversity based on one million sequenced T cells were considered lower bounds and underestimates. As age increased, observed TCR beta diversity per million T cells dropped in a roughly linear way, and a significant reduction was already evident by age 40.

The approximately 41 donors, aged about 6 to 95 years, were systemically healthy Caucasian individuals from Russia. Each donor gave ten milliliters of peripheral blood, collected into EDTA-treated Vacutainer tubes. PBMCs were isolated by Ficoll-Paque density-gradient centrifugation, with at least 7 million obtained per sample. Trizol reagent was used to extract total RNA from PBMCs, with at least 5.5 micrograms per sample. For every donor, an aliquot of PBMCs went through flow cytometry to measure the percentages of naive CD45RAhigh/CD27high T cells. The receptor was isolated from a woman aged 40 to 50 in good health. Sample: blood.

The CDR3 protein is CASSSGTPLGYTF. The nucleotide sequence is TGTGCCAGTAGTTCCGGGACACCCCTTGGCTACACCTTC. The chain is made from TRBV12-3 or TRBV12-4 and TRBJ1-2; tentative D gene TRBD1, with 6 bases matching. There are 13 amino acids in the CDR3, from cysteine to phenylalanine inclusive. The read is trimmed to its CDR3 DNA, 39 bases read in frame from base 1.